This T cell receptor (beta chain) is drawn from a study of response to subunit inactivated influenza vaccine. This clonotype occurred many times. Losses at the gene ends were 4 bases for V and 8 bases for J; bases not matched to a gene: 11. Germline V CDR1 and CDR2: SGHRS, YFSETQ. CDR3 size: 16 residues. Using its own MiXCR run on the RT-PCR reads, TCRdb lists one record per CDR3 protein. Counted here are a few hundred thousand distinct CDR3 sequences, around 15% occurring once; the ten biggest clones make up more than 9.5%. The sample consisted of PBMCs from blood, taken roughly 12 days after vaccination. The receptor was derived from a man aged 50-59 years who received an inactivated influenza vaccine. The chain employs TRBV5-1 and TRBJ1-6, with TRBD1 matching 8 bases. CDR3 coding DNA: TGCGCCAGCAGCCAAAGAGACAGGGGAGAGCATTCACCCCTCCACTTT. Translation gives CASSQRDRGEHSPLHF. The full variable domain, rest sourced from reference TRBV5-1 and TRBJ1-6, is KAGVTQTPRYLIKTRGQQVTLSCSPISGHRSVSWYQQTPGQGLQFLFEYFSETQRNKGNFPGRFSGRQFSNSRSEMNVSTLELGDSALYLCASSQRDRGEHSPLHFGNGTRLTVT.